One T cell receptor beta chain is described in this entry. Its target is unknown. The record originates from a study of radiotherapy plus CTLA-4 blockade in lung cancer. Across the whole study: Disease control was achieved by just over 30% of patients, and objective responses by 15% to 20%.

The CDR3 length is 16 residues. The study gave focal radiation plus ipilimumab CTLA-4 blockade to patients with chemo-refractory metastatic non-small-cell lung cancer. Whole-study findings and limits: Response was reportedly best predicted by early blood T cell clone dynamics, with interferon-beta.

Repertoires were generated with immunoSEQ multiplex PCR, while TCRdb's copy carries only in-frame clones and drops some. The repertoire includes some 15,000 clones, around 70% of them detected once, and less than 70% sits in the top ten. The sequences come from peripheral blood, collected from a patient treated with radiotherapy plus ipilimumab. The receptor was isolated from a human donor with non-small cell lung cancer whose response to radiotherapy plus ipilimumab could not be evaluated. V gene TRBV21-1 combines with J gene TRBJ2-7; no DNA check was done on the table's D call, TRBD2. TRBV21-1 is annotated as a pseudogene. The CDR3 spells CASSKVGTSGTYEQYF. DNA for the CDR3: TGTGCCAGCAGCAAAGTCGGGACTAGCGGGACCTACGAGCAGTACTTC.